Listed here is a single TCR beta chain. The CDR3 totals 16 residues. Germline V lookup: CDR1 LGHDT, CDR2 YNNKEL (reference sequence). Deletions cut 1 base from V and 2 bases from J, with 9 bases between. The assay was immunoSEQ multiplex PCR, and TCRdb's table has in-frame clones only and misses some. The data contain 70,000 or so clones, 70% to 90% of them seen just once; the ten biggest clones take up more than 3.5%. The data derive from a study of blood T cell repertoires in COVID-19. Study in general: The samples span acute and convalescent COVID-19 from the United States, Italy and Spain. Sample material is recorded as cDNA or gDNA derived from T cells, B-cell-depleted T cells, or PBMCs.

The chain recombines TRBV3-1 (or the pseudogene TRBV3-2) with TRBJ2-6; D gene ambiguous. The source of this sequence is a man between 45 and 60 years old with acute or convalescent COVID-19. Sequencing was carried out using peripheral blood. CDR3 amino acids: CASSQGGATGANVLTF. CDR3 nucleotide sequence: TGTGCCAGCAGCCAAGGTGGAGCGACTGGGGCCAACGTCCTGACTTTC.